The clone carrying this T cell receptor beta chain was counted once. Its antigen is still unknown. The protocol was immunoSEQ multiplex PCR, while the TCRdb copy is restricted to in-frame clones and leaves out a portion. The sample lists more than 40,000 clones, approximately 70% seen once, with approximately 2.9% in the top ten. The entry originates in a study of PD-1 blockade in classical Hodgkin lymphoma. Study findings and constraints: A reduction in baseline TCR diversity was reportedly seen in newly diagnosed patients relative to healthy donors. Complete responders had baseline diversity similar to newly diagnosed patients.

With no exception, relapse followed autologous stem cell transplantation in all patients, and brentuximab vedotin exposure varied. Germline V lookup: CDR1 MDHEN, CDR2 SYDVKM. This CDR3 spans 16 amino acids. V dropped 5 bases and J dropped 6; count of bases not matched to a gene: 8. This receptor was identified in a human donor with classical Hodgkin lymphoma. This sequence joins TRBV28 and TRBJ2-2, with 11 bases matching TRBD1. The material was peripheral blood mononuclear cells (PBMCs), obtained before the second cycle of nivolumab. As DNA, the CDR3 is TGTGCCAGCAGTACAAGGACAGGGGGCGAATCCGGGGAGCTGTTTTTT. This codes for CASSTRTGGESGELFF.